The TCR beta chain under discussion was sequenced for a study of human T cells and chemical hapten exposure (dated by TCRdb to the early 2020s). In terms of the full investigation: For sensitization, 2% DPC in acetone was applied to a 2 cm by 2 cm area of upper inner arm skin. Throughout the study period of 20 to 30 weeks, patients also received therapeutic DPC doses to the scalp every week. Patch testing was done on the upper back using Finn chambers containing 0.01% DPC, and results were scored after 6 days according to International Contact Dermatitis Research Group standards. Alopecia areata with under or over 50% scalp involvement, alopecia totalis and alopecia universalis were represented in the patient cohort, which was mostly female. Libraries were pooled for sequencing, and variation in per-sample TCR yields was attributed mainly to small differences in library volumes within the pool. In alopecia patients, the study followed how the peripheral blood TCR repertoire changed in vivo over primary and secondary sensitization to diphenylcyclopropenone (DPC), a hapten. Blood samples were taken from patients before sensitization (week 0) and at 2, 6 and about 24 weeks after DPC sensitization. Around 30 alopecia patients provided blood for TCR sequencing at one to four time points (pre-sensitization, 2, 6 and 24 weeks). Findings and caveats that apply to the study as a whole: After repeated subsampling, the strength of the expansion versus patch-test correlation and the threshold at which it became significant changed. Patch test score was positively correlated with the number of PT1 expanded TCRs, with significance at thresholds 8, 16 and 32 but not at 4. Alopecia, a presumed autoimmune disease, was present in all patients, so the immune response of the patients might differ from that of healthy individuals. No change with DPC sensitization was found in the number of TCRs above 1 in 1000 frequency, and no evidence of global repertoire structure alterations was found. Compared with pre-sensitization or healthy control sets, expanded TCRs formed significantly more large CDR3 similarity clusters, which is consistent with antigen-driven responses.

Sample time point, as interpreted from the label and publication: patch test 3, about 24 weeks after DPC sensitization. Read against the paper, the sample's treatment or condition label means: therapeutic diphenylcyclopropenone sensitization with weekly scalp DPC. At every patch-test visit, the blood draw took place before the patch test was put on. Patients were eligible if aged 18 to 70, diagnosed with alopecia and judged suitable for DPC therapy, and pregnant patients were excluded. Total RNA was isolated from unfractionated whole blood collected in Tempus Blood RNA tubes. From its cysteine to its phenylalanine, the CDR3 spans 15 amino acids. Only CDR3 DNA remains: 45 bases, in frame from the first base. The junction shows trimming of 0 bases on V and 1 base on J, plus 10 bases between the germline ends. The germline V gene gives CDR1 as SGDLS and CDR2 as YYNGEE. The library was made by RACE. The instrument was a NextSeq 500. During library preparation, unique molecular identifiers were attached to individual cDNA molecules so that TCRs could be counted in a quantitative, reproducible way. From each blood RNA sample, both TCR alpha and TCR beta chains were sequenced. As for the original processing: The median number of TCRs per sample was 95,638, ranging from about 23,224 to 690,600. V, J and CDR3 annotation of the TCR reads was carried out using the Decombinator software suite. For the PS versus PT1 abundance plots, all samples were subsampled to the same number of TCRs (28,000). Expanded TCRs were defined as absent before sensitization and observed at least eight times at the 2-week time point. TCRdb trimmed the raw reads at Q25, called clones with MiXCR and kept productive beta chains. Rows matching on CDR3 protein sequence are summarized as one entry with the most common DNA and genes. The V and J calls come from TCRdb's annotation, not from the publication. The sample table shows about 84,000 distinct CDR3 sequences, and roughly a tenth are seen once. Approximately 3.5% of the sample belongs to the ten largest clones.

To note about this clonotype: The antigen it recognizes is unknown. No much larger clone is present one base from it, and per-base qualities are unavailable.

This material consisted of whole blood, taken in connection with sensitization to the hapten diphenylcyclopropenone (DPC). This clonotype was obtained from a woman aged 45-60 years with alopecia areata. Some clones in this sample may be carry-over from other donors' samples. The chain is made from TRBV9 and TRBJ1-2; no D gene is confidently identified. The sequenced DNA is TGTGCCAGCAGCGTAGCAGACGGTGATAACTATGGCTACACCTTC. The translation is CASSVADGDNYGYTF.